One sample yielded the 20 T cell receptor beta chains listed below, sequenced in a study of blood T cell repertoires in COVID-19 (dated by TCRdb to 2020 to 2022). Receptor libraries were prepared by the immunoSEQ multiplex PCR assay. The source is immuneACCESS, and TCRdb retained only in-frame sequences with V and J called. Part of the clones is not carried over; for the studies checked, unresolved V genes explain less than half of this, and the remainder is unexplained. The sample profile shows some 250,000 clones; approximately 90% of them were found once. The ten top clones hold around 10% of the sample. The sequenced sample was PBMCs or T cells enriched from blood (not recorded which). Receptor source: a man aged 35 to 55 who had recovered from COVID-19.

The chain recombines TRBV3-1 (or the pseudogene TRBV3-2) with TRBJ1-6; D perhaps matches TRBD1 (6 bases). Germline V lookup: CDR1 LGHDT, CDR2 YNNKEL (reference sequence). V shed 8 bases and J shed 0 bases, with 26 bases lying between them. The CDR3 length is 20 residues. The CDR3 is CASRKLTPPGHPSYNSPLHF. CDR3 DNA sequence: TGTGCCAGCCGAAAACTAACCCCGCCGGGACATCCCTCCTATAATTCACCCCTCCACTTT.

The chain links TRBV7-3 to TRBJ1-1, with D maybe TRBD1 (6 bases). There are 15 residues in the CDR3. Germline CDR1 is SGHTA and CDR2 is FQGTGA. V lost 1 base to trimming and J lost 2 bases, with 11 bases between them. CDR3 region: CASSLNPGANTEAFF. DNA for the CDR3: TGTGCCAGCAGCTTAAACCCAGGGGCCAACACTGAAGCTTTCTTT.

The chain carries TRBV5-1 and TRBJ1-1; 7 nucleotides align to TRBD1. The CDR3 spans 14 residues. Germline V gene data show CDR1 as SGHRS and CDR2 as YFSETQ. V gave up 2 bases and J gave up 2 bases; unmatched junction bases: 3. For the CDR3, the DNA is TGCGCCAGCAGCTTCGGGGACAGAAACACTGAAGCTTTCTTT. It translates to CASSFGDRNTEAFF.

The rearrangement joins TRBV11-3 to TRBJ1-1, with D uncertain. Germline CDR1 and CDR2: SGHNT and YENEEA. Trimming pared 1 base from V and 7 bases from J, leaving 4 bases between. The CDR3 totals 11 residues. The CDR3 DNA is TGTGCCAGCAGCTTAGTCAATGAAGCTTTCTTT. This sequence encodes CASSLVNEAFF. The variable domain in full, with the rest retrieved from reference TRBV11-3 and TRBJ1-1, is EAGVVQSPRYKIIEKKQPVAFWCNPISGHNTLYWYLQNLGQGPELLIRYENEEAVDDSQLPKDRFSAERLKGVDSTLKIQPAELGDSAVYLCASSLVNEAFFGQGTRLTVV.

The V gene is TRBV7-3, the J gene TRBJ2-3; a weak D match, TRBD2 (6 bases). Germline V lookup: CDR1 SGHTA, CDR2 FQGTGA. V lost 3 bases to trimming and J lost 0 bases, with 10 bases between them. This CDR3 region has 15 residues. The CDR3 DNA reads TGTGCCAGCAGCTTTGACGGGACTAGCACAGATACGCAGTATTTT. It encodes CASSFDGTSTDTQYF.

The V call is TRBV7-9, the J call TRBJ1-3; TRBD1 might be the D (6 bases). The germline CDR1 and CDR2 sequences are SEHNR and FQNEAQ (reference sequence). The CDR3 loop spans 16 amino acids. The ends were cut back, 7 bases at V and 0 bases at J, with 16 bases in the middle. CDR3 amino acids: CASIQGPATSGNTIYF. CDR3 DNA: TGTGCCAGCATACAGGGCCCAGCTACCTCTGGAAACACCATATATTTT. Full variable domain (rest looked up from reference TRBV7-9 and TRBJ1-3): DTGVSQNPRHKITKRGQNVTFRCDPISEHNRLYWYRQTLGQGPEFLTYFQNEAQLEKSRLLSDRFSAERPKGSFSTLEIQRTEQGDSAMYLCASIQGPATSGNTIYFGEGSWLTVV.

The chain has TRBV19 and TRBJ1-1; 10 bases are shared with TRBD1. The length of the CDR3 is 14 residues. The germline CDR1 and CDR2 sequences are LNHDA and SQIVND (reference sequence). After removal of 4 bases from V and 4 bases from J, the junction contained 3 bases not matched to a gene. CDR3 sequence (DNA): TGTGCCAGTAGTACAGGACAGGGGGGCACTGAAGCTTTCTTT. Translated, it gives CASSTGQGGTEAFF.

About this clone: This specimen includes other DNA sequences encoding the same CDR3. This chain joins TRBV7-2 and TRBJ1-2; 8 bases match TRBD1. Germline CDR1 and CDR2: SGHTA and FQGNSA. Unmatched junction bases numbered 1, after V lost 3 bases and J lost 1 base. The CDR3 runs to 14 residues. Here the CDR3 DNA reads TGTGCCAGCAGCTTCGGACAGGGTAACTATGGCTACACCTTC. Protein: CASSFGQGNYGYTF.

The V and J genes are TRBV10-1 and TRBJ2-3; no clear D gene. The CDR3 spans 12 residues. CDR1 is WNHNN and CDR2 is SYGVQD in the germline V gene (reference sequence). V gave up 6 bases and J gave up 2 bases, with 6 bases separating them. The CDR3, as DNA: TGCGCCAGCAGCCTAAACACAGATACGCAGTATTTT. Translating gives CASSLNTDTQYF.

CDR3 DNA: TGTGCCAGCAGTCGGACAGGGGGGGAAAAACTGTTTTTT. Its protein is CASSRTGGEKLFF. The chain links TRBV12-3 or TRBV12-4 to TRBJ1-4, with TRBD1 matching 10 bases. This CDR3 comprises 13 residues. Germline trimming cut 5 bases from V and 8 bases from J; bases unmatched to any gene: 2.

Here the CDR3 DNA reads TGTGCCTGGGCCCCTTCTCAGGGGTACGAGCAGTACTTC. Residues: CAWAPSQGYEQYF. This rearrangement joins TRBV30 to TRBJ2-7; possible D gene TRBD1, 6 bases. Germline V lookup: CDR1 GTSNPN, CDR2 SVGIG (reference sequence). V lost 5 bases and J 4 bases, leaving 15 bases between the germline ends. The CDR3 runs 13 residues.

This chain joins TRBV3-1 (or the pseudogene TRBV3-2) and TRBJ2-7; D uncertain. CDR3 length: 17 residues. Germline CDR1 is LGHDT and CDR2 is YNNKEL (reference sequence). V was cut by 6 bases and J by 1 base, with 22 bases left in between. The CDR3 loop reads CASSRLGDAGMSYEQYF. In DNA, the CDR3 is TGTGCCAGCAGTCGATTAGGAGACGCTGGAATGTCCTACGAGCAGTACTTC.

This clone was counted a single time. V is TRBV10-3 and J is TRBJ2-1; 8 bases fit TRBD1. The CDR3 length is 17 residues. Trimming removed 7 bases from V and 5 bases from J; junction bases left unmatched: 16. CDR1 is ENHRY, CDR2 SYGVKD, per germline. The chain's CDR3 is CAINENHGQGGNNEQFF. CDR3 nucleotide sequence: TGTGCCATCAATGAAAACCATGGACAGGGAGGCAACAATGAGCAGTTCTTC.

The chain carries TRBV11-2 and TRBJ2-7; tentatively, D is TRBD1 (5 bases). This CDR3 comprises 16 residues. Trimming removed 4 bases at V and 0 bases at J, with 16 bases between. CDR1 and CDR2 from the germline V gene are SGHAT and FQNNGV. The CDR3 DNA follows: TGTGCCAGCAGCTCCCTAGGGGCCTTCAGCTCCTACGAGCAGTACTTC. This encodes CASSSLGAFSSYEQYF.

The chain employs TRBV7-2 and TRBJ1-1, with D hard to call. Looked up from germline, CDR1 is SGHTA and CDR2 is FQGNSA. V shed 8 bases and J shed 10 bases, with 14 bases lying between them. The CDR3 covers 11 residues. The CDR3 region is CASGEGSVAFF. In nucleotides, the CDR3 is TGTGCCAGCGGAGAGGGTTCCGTAGCTTTCTTT.

This sequence joins TRBV3-1 (or the pseudogene TRBV3-2) and TRBJ2-7; D is undetermined. Germline assignment: CDR1 LGHDT and CDR2 YNNKEL (reference sequence). Trimming pared 1 base from V and 2 bases from J, leaving 9 bases between. CDR3 length: 14 amino acids. CDR3 in amino acids: CASSQGTATYEQYF. CDR3 DNA sequence: TGTGCCAGCAGCCAAGGAACAGCTACCTACGAGCAGTACTTC.

The chain employs TRBV5-5 and TRBJ2-7; no clear D. V lost 2 bases, J lost 2 bases, and 8 bases lay in between. The length of the CDR3 is 13 residues. CDR1 is SGHKS and CDR2 is YYEKEE in the germline V gene (reference sequence). The CDR3 bases are TGTGCCAGCAGCTTTAGCCCGGCCTACGAGCAGTACTTC. Translation gives CASSFSPAYEQYF.

V is TRBV7-3 and J is TRBJ2-3; D might be TRBD2 (6 bases). The CDR3 runs 15 residues. Trimming took 5 bases from V and 4 from J, leaving 16 bases between them. Germline V lookup: CDR1 SGHTA, CDR2 FQGTGA. In DNA, the CDR3 is TGTGCCAGCAGCCCCGGGGGTGGGTATTCAGATACGCAGTATTTT. Translating it yields CASSPGGGYSDTQYF.

The V call is TRBV4-1, the J call TRBJ1-2; D may be TRBD1 (6 bases). V was shortened by 0 bases and J by 8 bases, with 22 bases between the two germline ends. The CDR3 loop spans 17 amino acids. CDR1 is MGHRA and CDR2 is YSYEKL in the germline V gene. CDR3 sequence reads: CASSQENRDTERRGYTF. The CDR3 coding sequence is TGCGCCAGCAGCCAAGAAAACCGGGACACCGAACGTAGGGGCTACACCTTC.

The rearrangement uses TRBV11-3 and TRBJ1-2; the match to TRBD1 covers 7 bases. This CDR3 comprises 14 residues. Unmatched junction bases numbered 3, after V lost 2 bases and J lost 3 bases. Per germline, CDR1 SGHNT and CDR2 YENEEA. The CDR3 DNA is TGTGCCAGCAGCTTATTAGGGACAGACTATGGCTACACCTTC. As protein: CASSLLGTDYGYTF.